What follows are 9 T cell receptor beta chains derived from one specimen sequenced in a study of shared clonotypes between healthy human individuals. Clones were read by immunoSEQ multiplex PCR, and TCRdb kept only the in-frame ones, dropping some. The table has around 340,000 clones, around 79% seen once. Material: memory CD4+ T cells sorted from blood. The sample's subset: CD45RA-negative fraction. The receptors derive from a man aged 25-45 years in good health.

The rearrangement links TRBV5-4 to TRBJ2-1, with 8 bases fitting TRBD1. J was trimmed by 7 bases and V by 4 bases; bases with no gene match: 10. The germline V gene encodes CDR1 SGHNT and CDR2 YYREEE (reference sequence). The CDR3 spans 15 residues. CDR3 residues: CASSPGTGLLNEQFF. The CDR3 bases are TGTGCCAGCAGCCCGGGGACAGGTCTCCTTAATGAGCAGTTCTTC.

A few counts support this clone. The chain combines TRBV18 with TRBJ1-3; maybe TRBD1 (6 bases). The CDR3 has 15 residues. The V end lost 3 bases, the J end lost 5 bases, and 14 bases lay between the germline ends. Germline V gene data show CDR1 as KGHSH and CDR2 as LQKENI. CDR3 in DNA: TGTGCCAGCTCACCGAGCCAGGGGAGTAGAAACACCATATATTTT. Protein sequence: CASSPSQGSRNTIYF.

This clone was observed a single time. The chain employs TRBV7-2 and TRBJ2-1; TRBD2 agrees at 11 bases. Losses at the gene ends were 2 bases for V and 9 bases for J; bases not matched to a gene: 6. The CDR3 covers 15 residues. Germline lookup yields CDR1 SGHTA and CDR2 FQGNSA. The CDR3 reads CASSLTSGRGAEQFF. The DNA of the CDR3 is TGTGCCAGCAGCTTAACTAGCGGGAGAGGGGCTGAGCAGTTCTTC.

V is TRBV5-6 and J is TRBJ1-4, with D perhaps matching TRBD1 (6 bases). The ends were cut back, 4 bases at V and 2 bases at J, with 15 bases in the middle. The CDR3 spans 16 residues. CDR1 and CDR2 from the germline V gene are SGHDT and YYEEEE. CDR3 sequence reads: CASSLPGGATNEKLFF. In DNA form, the CDR3 reads TGTGCCAGCAGCCTCCCGGGGGGCGCTACTAATGAAAAACTGTTTTTT.

J is TRBJ1-4 and V is TRBV4-1; TRBD1 aligns across 9 bases. The length of the CDR3 is 16 residues. Germline CDR1 and CDR2: MGHRA and YSYEKL. Losses at the gene ends were 2 bases for V and 8 bases for J; bases not matched to a gene: 9. CDR3 region: CASSQQATGGPEKLFF. CDR3 in DNA: TGCGCCAGCAGCCAACAGGCGACAGGGGGGCCAGAAAAACTGTTTTTT.

The chain carries TRBV28 and TRBJ1-1; D remains unclear. This CDR3 is 13 amino acids long. Germline V gives CDR1 MDHEN, CDR2 SYDVKM. Trimming removed 6 bases at V and 2 bases at J, with 10 bases between. The CDR3 loop reads CASSRTENTEAFF. The CDR3 region has the DNA TGTGCCAGCAGCCGTACAGAAAACACTGAAGCTTTCTTT.

The count of this clone is one. The CDR3 DNA follows: TGTGCCAGCAGTTTATTACAGGGACAGGACTACACCTTC. Its protein is CASSLLQGQDYTF. V is TRBV6-5 and J is TRBJ1-2, with 8 bases lining up with TRBD1. The J segment lost 10 bases and the V segment lost 4 bases, leaving 8 bases of the junction unmatched. In germline, CDR1 is MNHEY, CDR2 SVGAGI. The CDR3 length is 13 residues.

The J gene is TRBJ2-3, the V gene TRBV12-5; D might be TRBD1 (5 bases). Per germline, CDR1 LGHNT and CDR2 FRNRAP. Trimming cost V 0 bases and J 4 bases, with 14 bases left between them. The CDR3 covers 16 residues. The CDR3 region is CASGLVLGQGADTQYF. The CDR3 DNA follows: TGTGCTAGTGGTTTGGTACTTGGGCAGGGCGCAGATACGCAGTATTTT.

The chain uses TRBV5-5 and TRBJ2-7; no reliable D call. CDR1 SGHKS and CDR2 YYEKEE come from the germline V gene (reference sequence). The CDR3 loop spans 12 amino acids. Trimming cost V 0 bases and J 3 bases, with 4 bases left between them. This CDR3 reads CASSLGIYEQYF. Here the CDR3 DNA reads TGTGCCAGCAGCTTGGGAATCTACGAGCAGTACTTC.